The rows below give T cell receptor beta chains drawn from one sample of a study of T cell responses to AZD1222 COVID-19 vaccine. The protocol was immunoSEQ multiplex PCR, while the TCRdb copy is restricted to in-frame clones and leaves out a portion. The sample carries more than 110,000 clones, under 95% recorded once. The sequencing here drew on peripheral blood, taken on day 0 of AZD1222 vaccination. The receptors derive from an adult in good health. Each CDR3 is given with its conserved first and last residue. Each record gives: CDR3 DNA, CDR3 protein, J gene, clone size, D gene, V gene. A D gene is named only where the DNA matches it firmly. Rows may omit the clone size; those that give it use once, few, many or a size class.

CDR3 DNA: TGTGCCAGCAGTCTCTACAGGGTAGATTCTGGAAACACCATATATTTT
CDR3 protein: CASSLYRVDSGNTIYF
J gene: TRBJ1-3
clone size: NA
D gene: NA
V gene: TRBV28

CDR3 DNA: TGCGCCAGCAGTGAGTCCCCGGACTACAATGAGCAGTTCTTC
CDR3 protein: CASSESPDYNEQFF
J gene: TRBJ2-1
clone size: NA
D gene: NA
V gene: TRBV10-2

CDR3 DNA: TGTGCCAGCAGTTCCGGTTTAGCGGGAGTCTTGGATGAGCAGTTCTTC
CDR3 protein: CASSSGLAGVLDEQFF
J gene: TRBJ2-1
clone size: NA
D gene: TRBD2
V gene: TRBV27

CDR3 DNA: TGTGCCAGTAGCACCGGGACAGCAGGTGGGGAGCTGTTTTTT
CDR3 protein: CASSTGTAGGELFF
J gene: TRBJ2-2
clone size: NA
D gene: TRBD1
V gene: TRBV19

CDR3 DNA: TGTGCCACCCCAGGGAGGTCCCACAATGAGCAGTTCTTC
CDR3 protein: CATPGRSHNEQFF
J gene: TRBJ2-1
clone size: NA
D gene: NA
V gene: TRBV12-3/TRBV12-4

CDR3 DNA: TGTGCCAGCAGTGAACCCGGGGTGAACACTGAAGCTTTCTTT
CDR3 protein: CASSEPGVNTEAFF
J gene: TRBJ1-1
clone size: once
D gene: NA
V gene: TRBV25-1

CDR3 DNA: TGTGCCAGTAGTATGGGACGGGATAGCAATCAGCCCCAGCATTTT
CDR3 protein: CASSMGRDSNQPQHF
J gene: TRBJ1-5
clone size: few
D gene: NA
V gene: TRBV19

CDR3 DNA: TGTGCCAGCAGCCAAAGGACTGCGGGCCCCAATGAGCAGTTCTTC
CDR3 protein: CASSQRTAGPNEQFF
J gene: TRBJ2-1
clone size: NA
D gene: NA
V gene: TRBV11-3

CDR3 DNA: TGTGCCAGCAGCTTAGAGCGGGGGAGCTCCTATAATTCACCCCTCCACTTT
CDR3 protein: CASSLERGSSYNSPLHF
J gene: TRBJ1-6
clone size: NA
D gene: NA
V gene: TRBV7-9

CDR3 DNA: TGTGCCTGGAGTGTTCGGGTGAACACTGAAGCTTTCTTT
CDR3 protein: CAWSVRVNTEAFF
J gene: TRBJ1-1
clone size: NA
D gene: NA
V gene: TRBV30

CDR3 DNA: TGTGCCAGCTCACCACGGACTAGTTACGAGCAGTACTTC
CDR3 protein: CASSPRTSYEQYF
J gene: TRBJ2-7
clone size: few
D gene: TRBD2
V gene: TRBV18

CDR3 DNA: TGCGCCAGCAGCTTAAGGGGGAACACTGAAGCTTTCTTT
CDR3 protein: CASSLRGNTEAFF
J gene: TRBJ1-1
clone size: NA
D gene: NA
V gene: TRBV5-1

CDR3 DNA: TGCGCCAGCAGCCCCATGGCCGTTAGCTACGAGCAGTACTTC
CDR3 protein: CASSPMAVSYEQYF
J gene: TRBJ2-7
clone size: NA
D gene: NA
V gene: TRBV5-1

CDR3 DNA: TGCGCCAGCAGCCGAGCGACAGGGGAAGGGTACGAGCAGTACTTC
CDR3 protein: CASSRATGEGYEQYF
J gene: TRBJ2-7
clone size: NA
D gene: TRBD1
V gene: TRBV4-1

CDR3 DNA: TGTGCCAGCAGCTTGCTCCGGGCAACTAATGAAAAACTGTTTTTT
CDR3 protein: CASSLLRATNEKLFF
J gene: TRBJ1-4
clone size: few
D gene: NA
V gene: TRBV5-8

CDR3 DNA: TGTGCCAGCAGCCAACCCGGGACCTACGAGCAGTACTTC
CDR3 protein: CASSQPGTYEQYF
J gene: TRBJ2-7
clone size: NA
D gene: NA
V gene: TRBV3-1/TRBV3-2

CDR3 DNA: TGTGCCAGCAGCCCGGGGGGGGGAGGCGACACTGAAGCTTTCTTT
CDR3 protein: CASSPGGGGDTEAFF
J gene: TRBJ1-1
clone size: once
D gene: NA
V gene: TRBV7-6

CDR3 DNA: TGTGCCAGCACCACGGGGAGGGGAGAAAATGAAAAACTGTTTTTT
CDR3 protein: CASTTGRGENEKLFF
J gene: TRBJ1-4
clone size: NA
D gene: NA
V gene: TRBV5-4

CDR3 DNA: TGTGCCTGGGGGGAACAGCCCGATACGCAGTATTTT
CDR3 protein: CAWGEQPDTQYF
J gene: TRBJ2-3
clone size: NA
D gene: NA
V gene: TRBV30

CDR3 DNA: TGTGCCAGCAGCGAAGGTGGGGGGGTCGTGAACACTGAAGCTTTCTTT
CDR3 protein: CASSEGGGVVNTEAFF
J gene: TRBJ1-1
clone size: few
D gene: NA
V gene: TRBV7-6

CDR3 DNA: TGTGCCAGCAGCCCGGGAGTTTTAAATGAGCAGTTCTTC
CDR3 protein: CASSPGVLNEQFF
J gene: TRBJ2-1
clone size: NA
D gene: NA
V gene: TRBV4-2

CDR3 DNA: TGTGCCAGCAGCGCCCAGGCTAGCGGGAACTACGAGCAGTACTTC
CDR3 protein: CASSAQASGNYEQYF
J gene: TRBJ2-7
clone size: NA
D gene: TRBD2
V gene: TRBV7-3

CDR3 DNA: TGTGCCAGCAGCCAAGATCTTCTATACAGGCTTTCGGGGCAGGCTTTCTTT
CDR3 protein: CASSQDLLYRLSGQAFF
J gene: TRBJ1-1
clone size: NA
D gene: NA
V gene: TRBV4-2

CDR3 DNA: TGTGCCAGCAGCGTAGTGGCAGGGTTAGGGACAGATACGCAGTATTTT
CDR3 protein: CASSVVAGLGTDTQYF
J gene: TRBJ2-3
clone size: NA
D gene: NA
V gene: TRBV9

CDR3 DNA: TGTGCCATCAGAAGCGGGGATGCAACTAATGAAAAACTGTTTTTT
CDR3 protein: CAIRSGDATNEKLFF
J gene: TRBJ1-4
clone size: NA
D gene: NA
V gene: TRBV10-3

CDR3 DNA: TGTGCCACCAGTGAGACCGGACAGGGGCCCTCTAATCAGCCCCAGCATTTT
CDR3 protein: CATSETGQGPSNQPQHF
J gene: TRBJ1-5
clone size: NA
D gene: TRBD1
V gene: TRBV24-1

CDR3 DNA: TGTGCCAGTAGTATGGCCGGGACACGGGGCAATCAGCCCCAGCATTTT
CDR3 protein: CASSMAGTRGNQPQHF
J gene: TRBJ1-5
clone size: once
D gene: NA
V gene: TRBV19

CDR3 DNA: TGTGCCAGCAGCTTGGCTGGATATCCAGATACGCAGTATTTT
CDR3 protein: CASSLAGYPDTQYF
J gene: TRBJ2-3
clone size: NA
D gene: NA
V gene: TRBV5-8

CDR3 DNA: TGTGCCTGGAGTGGCCGTTCGAACACTGAAGCTTTCTTT
CDR3 protein: CAWSGRSNTEAFF
J gene: TRBJ1-1
clone size: NA
D gene: NA
V gene: TRBV30

CDR3 DNA: TGCGCCAGCAGCTTTCTCAGCGGGAGGGGTAGGGATGAGCAGTTCTTC
CDR3 protein: CASSFLSGRGRDEQFF
J gene: TRBJ2-1
clone size: NA
D gene: TRBD2
V gene: TRBV5-1

CDR3 DNA: TGTGCCAGCAGTTTATTAAAGTTTTTTAACACCGGGGAGCTGTTTTTT
CDR3 protein: CASSLLKFFNTGELFF
J gene: TRBJ2-2
clone size: NA
D gene: NA
V gene: TRBV27

CDR3 DNA: TGCGCCAGCTCCATAGCGGGAGTGCCAGATACGCAGTATTTT
CDR3 protein: CASSIAGVPDTQYF
J gene: TRBJ2-3
clone size: NA
D gene: TRBD2
V gene: TRBV5-1

CDR3 DNA: TGCAGCAAAGCCGGGACCGAGGATCGCACAGATACGCAGTATTTT
CDR3 protein: CSKAGTEDRTDTQYF
J gene: TRBJ2-3
clone size: NA
D gene: NA
V gene: TRBV29-1

CDR3 DNA: TGTGCCAGCAGTGAAAGGACAGGGCCCCCTCAGTACTTC
CDR3 protein: CASSERTGPPQYF
J gene: TRBJ2-7
clone size: NA
D gene: TRBD1
V gene: TRBV9

CDR3 DNA: TGTGCCAGCAGTCCGTTGGAGGGTAGTAACACCGGGGAGCTGTTTTTT
CDR3 protein: CASSPLEGSNTGELFF
J gene: TRBJ2-2
clone size: NA
D gene: NA
V gene: TRBV27

CDR3 DNA: TGTGCCATCTTGACAGGTGGTGGCTACACCTTC
CDR3 protein: CAILTGGGYTF
J gene: TRBJ1-2
clone size: NA
D gene: NA
V gene: TRBV21-1

CDR3 DNA: TGTGCCAGCAGTCCTGGATGGGGGGCGGGTGTGGGGCCCCAGCATTTT
CDR3 protein: CASSPGWGAGVGPQHF
J gene: TRBJ1-5
clone size: NA
D gene: NA
V gene: TRBV27

CDR3 DNA: TGTGCCTGGAGTGTACCCGAGACAGCTAAAAGAAACACCATATATTTT
CDR3 protein: CAWSVPETAKRNTIYF
J gene: TRBJ1-3
clone size: NA
D gene: NA
V gene: TRBV30

CDR3 DNA: TGTGCCTGGAGTCGAACAGGGACAGGGGGCTTGGATTCACCCCTCCACTTT
CDR3 protein: CAWSRTGTGGLDSPLHF
J gene: TRBJ1-6
clone size: once
D gene: TRBD1
V gene: TRBV30

CDR3 DNA: TGTGCCACCAGTGATAGGACCGGGATCAATCAGCCCCAGCATTTT
CDR3 protein: CATSDRTGINQPQHF
J gene: TRBJ1-5
clone size: NA
D gene: NA
V gene: TRBV24-1

CDR3 DNA: TGTGCCACCAGCACCCCCGGGACTAGCGGGAGGTTGAGGGAGACCCAGTACTTC
CDR3 protein: CATSTPGTSGRLRETQYF
J gene: TRBJ2-5
clone size: NA
D gene: TRBD2
V gene: TRBV15

CDR3 DNA: TGTGCCAGCAGTAGCGGGGAAGATGAGCAGTTCTTC
CDR3 protein: CASSSGEDEQFF
J gene: TRBJ2-1
clone size: NA
D gene: TRBD2
V gene: TRBV28

CDR3 DNA: TGTGCCAGTAGTATCGGGACACCGTATGGCTACACCTTC
CDR3 protein: CASSIGTPYGYTF
J gene: TRBJ1-2
clone size: NA
D gene: NA
V gene: TRBV19

CDR3 DNA: TGTGCCAGCAGTTTAGGGGGTCTTCACACTGAAGCTTTCTTT
CDR3 protein: CASSLGGLHTEAFF
J gene: TRBJ1-1
clone size: NA
D gene: NA
V gene: TRBV6-5

CDR3 DNA: TGTGCCAGTAGTATAGATTTTGCGGCGGTCAACAATGAGCAGTTCTTC
CDR3 protein: CASSIDFAAVNNEQFF
J gene: TRBJ2-1
clone size: NA
D gene: NA
V gene: TRBV19

CDR3 DNA: TGTGCCAGCACCGAACAGGTTCTATCGAACTATGGCTACACCTTC
CDR3 protein: CASTEQVLSNYGYTF
J gene: TRBJ1-2
clone size: NA
D gene: NA
V gene: TRBV6-5

CDR3 DNA: TGTGCCAGTACCACCCCCGGGGACAGCAATTCACCCCTCCACTTT
CDR3 protein: CASTTPGDSNSPLHF
J gene: TRBJ1-6
clone size: NA
D gene: TRBD1
V gene: TRBV19

CDR3 DNA: TGTGCCAGCAGCGACAGCAGCGTCTACACCTTC
CDR3 protein: CASSDSSVYTF
J gene: TRBJ1-2
clone size: NA
D gene: NA
V gene: TRBV3-1/TRBV3-2

CDR3 DNA: TGTGCCAGCAGCCAAGGGGCTAGCGTTTACGAGCAGTACTTC
CDR3 protein: CASSQGASVYEQYF
J gene: TRBJ2-7
clone size: NA
D gene: NA
V gene: TRBV3-1/TRBV3-2

CDR3 DNA: TGTGCCAGCAGCCATTGGCAGGATGCAACTAATGAAAAACTGTTTTTT
CDR3 protein: CASSHWQDATNEKLFF
J gene: TRBJ1-4
clone size: NA
D gene: NA
V gene: TRBV4-2

CDR3 DNA: TGTGCCAGCAGTCCGAGGGGCTACGAGCAGTACTTC
CDR3 protein: CASSPRGYEQYF
J gene: TRBJ2-7
clone size: NA
D gene: NA
V gene: TRBV6-5

CDR3 DNA: TGTGCCAGCAGCTTACGGGGAGGGCAAGAAAAACTGTTTTTT
CDR3 protein: CASSLRGGQEKLFF
J gene: TRBJ1-4
clone size: NA
D gene: NA
V gene: TRBV7-9

CDR3 DNA: TGTGCCAGTAATAACGAGGGGGGCGGCTACACCTTC
CDR3 protein: CASNNEGGGYTF
J gene: TRBJ1-2
clone size: once
D gene: NA
V gene: TRBV19

CDR3 DNA: TGTGCCAGCAGTGCGGGACATCTCTATGGCTACACCTTC
CDR3 protein: CASSAGHLYGYTF
J gene: TRBJ1-2
clone size: NA
D gene: NA
V gene: TRBV25-1

CDR3 DNA: TGCGCCAGCAGCCAGCCTGGACTAGCGGGAGTTGGACATGAGCAGTTCTTC
CDR3 protein: CASSQPGLAGVGHEQFF
J gene: TRBJ2-1
clone size: NA
D gene: TRBD2
V gene: TRBV4-1

CDR3 DNA: TGTGCCAGCAGCTTAGGCTGGTTTCCCGATGAGCAGTTCTTC
CDR3 protein: CASSLGWFPDEQFF
J gene: TRBJ2-1
clone size: NA
D gene: NA
V gene: TRBV11-3

CDR3 DNA: TGTGCCAGCAGCCAGGGGCGGGAGGCGGGTGAGCAGTTCTTC
CDR3 protein: CASSQGREAGEQFF
J gene: TRBJ2-1
clone size: NA
D gene: TRBD2
V gene: TRBV4-2

CDR3 DNA: TGTGCCAGTAGTATCGGGCAGGGGGCGGGTCAGCCCCAGCATTTT
CDR3 protein: CASSIGQGAGQPQHF
J gene: TRBJ1-5
clone size: once
D gene: TRBD1
V gene: TRBV19